The source of this T cell receptor (beta chain) is a study of blood T cell repertoires in COVID-19. About the study: Spain, Italy and the United States supplied samples that represented acute and convalescent COVID-19. PBMCs, B-cell-depleted T cells, or T cells were the source of the cDNA or gDNA that made up the material.

This CDR3 spans 14 amino acids. CDR1 SGHNT and CDR2 YYREEE come from the germline V gene (reference sequence). V lost 0 bases and J 4 bases, leaving 10 bases between the germline ends. Authors' processing steps: Estimation of nucleated cell counts was performed using reference gene primer amplification. TCRdb's table, derived via immunoSEQ multiplex PCR, lists solely in-frame clones and lacks some. V and J calls and clone size come straight from that table; D and trimming were deduced from the DNA. The table shows about 140,000 clones, with roughly four fifths occurring only once. The chain employs TRBV5-4 and TRBJ2-5; maybe TRBD2 (6 bases). The source of this sequence is a woman of 80 years or more in a cohort sampled during active or convalescent COVID-19. Sequencing was performed on peripheral blood. CDR3 coding DNA: TGTGCCAGCAGCTTGGGGGGGGACCGAGAGACCCAGTACTTC. This sequence encodes CASSLGGDRETQYF.